The TCR beta chain under discussion was sequenced for a study of cytomegalovirus exposure and HLA in healthy donors. PCR involved 60 Vbeta and 13 Jbeta primers. Profiling relied on immunoSEQ multiplex PCR, and the TCRdb table lists in-frame clones only, not all of them. The sample lists roughly 130,000 clones, about 81% seen once, with 5.5% to 6% in the top ten. The CDR3 extends over 16 amino acids. In germline, CDR1 is MDHEN, CDR2 SYDVKM. The V gene lost 2 bases and the J gene lost 0 bases, with 11 bases spanning the gap. This chain uses TRBV28 with TRBJ1-5; D gene ambiguous. Input material: PBMCs. This TCR came from a woman between 40 and 55 years old in good health and CMV-seropositive. The CDR3 is CASSLVPGNSNQPQHF. The CDR3 DNA sequence: TGTGCCAGCAGTTTAGTGCCAGGTAATAGCAATCAGCCCCAGCATTTT.